The clone carrying this TCR beta chain was observed a few times. The antigen is unknown. Use of 60 Vbeta and 13 Jbeta primers characterized the PCR. Clones were sequenced by immunoSEQ multiplex PCR, and TCRdb holds only the in-frame ones, with some missing. The sample yields about 140,000 clones, roughly 65% seen once. This entry belongs to a study of cytomegalovirus exposure and HLA in healthy donors. Study summary: A prior analysis found 100 million to 140 million unique TCR beta sequences from around 190 million T cells. Study-level results: Investigators reported 150 to 200 TCR beta chains as tied to cytomegalovirus. Immune exposure data for these donors was limited to CMV serostatus.

The TCR was taken from a woman aged 25-40 years in good health and CMV-seronegative. Source material: PBMCs.

The CDR3, as DNA: TGCGCCAGCAGCCTCCACGCGCGCCCGGGCTCCTATAATTCACCCCTCCACTTT. This codes for CASSLHARPGSYNSPLHF. The chain is built from TRBV4-1 and TRBJ1-6, with D unresolved. Trimming removed 4 bases at V and 0 bases at J, with 16 bases between. Germline CDR1 MGHRA, CDR2 YSYEKL. This CDR3 comprises 18 residues.